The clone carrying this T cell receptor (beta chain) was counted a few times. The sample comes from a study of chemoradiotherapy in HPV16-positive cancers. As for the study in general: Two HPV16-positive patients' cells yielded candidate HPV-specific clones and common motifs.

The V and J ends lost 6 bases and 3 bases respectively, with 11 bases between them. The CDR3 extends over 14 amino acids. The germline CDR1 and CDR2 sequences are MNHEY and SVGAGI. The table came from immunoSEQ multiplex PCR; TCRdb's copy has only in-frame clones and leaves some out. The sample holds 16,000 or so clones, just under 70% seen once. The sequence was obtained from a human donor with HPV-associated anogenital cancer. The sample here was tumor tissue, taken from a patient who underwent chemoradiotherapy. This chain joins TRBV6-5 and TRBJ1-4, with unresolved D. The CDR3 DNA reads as TGTGCCAGCAGGAAGTTGGGATCTAATGAAAAACTGTTTTTT. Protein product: CASRKLGSNEKLFF.